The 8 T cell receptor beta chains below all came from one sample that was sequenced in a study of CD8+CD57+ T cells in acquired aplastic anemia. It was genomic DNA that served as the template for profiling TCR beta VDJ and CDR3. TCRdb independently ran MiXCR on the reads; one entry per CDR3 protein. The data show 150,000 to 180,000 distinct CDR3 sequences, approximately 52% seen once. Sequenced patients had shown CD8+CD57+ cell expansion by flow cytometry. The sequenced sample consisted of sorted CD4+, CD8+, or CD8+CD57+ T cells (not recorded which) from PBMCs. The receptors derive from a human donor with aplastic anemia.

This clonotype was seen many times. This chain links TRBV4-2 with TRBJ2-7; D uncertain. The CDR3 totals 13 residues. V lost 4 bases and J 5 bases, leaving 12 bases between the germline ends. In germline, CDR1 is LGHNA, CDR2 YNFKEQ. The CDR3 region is CASSPRQFDEQYF. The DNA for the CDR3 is TGTGCCAGCAGCCCCAGGCAGTTCGACGAGCAGTACTTC.

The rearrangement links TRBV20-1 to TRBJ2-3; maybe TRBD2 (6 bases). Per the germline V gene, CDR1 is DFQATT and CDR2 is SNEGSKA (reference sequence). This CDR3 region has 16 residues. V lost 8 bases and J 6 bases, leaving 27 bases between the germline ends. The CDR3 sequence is CSQSPQRANPGDTQYF. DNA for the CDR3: TGCAGTCAATCCCCGCAGCGGGCCAACCCTGGGGATACGCAGTATTTT.

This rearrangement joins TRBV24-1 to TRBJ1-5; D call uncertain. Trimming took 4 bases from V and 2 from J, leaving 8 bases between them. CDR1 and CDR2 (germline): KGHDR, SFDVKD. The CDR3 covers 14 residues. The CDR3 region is CATSEAGGNQPQHF. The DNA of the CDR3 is TGTGCCACCAGTGAGGCAGGCGGCAATCAGCCCCAGCATTTT.

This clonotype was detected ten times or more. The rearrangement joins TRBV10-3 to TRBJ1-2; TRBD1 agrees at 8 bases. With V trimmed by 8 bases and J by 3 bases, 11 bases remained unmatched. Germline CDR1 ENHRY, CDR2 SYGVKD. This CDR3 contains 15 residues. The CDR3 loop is CAILVAQGVDYGYTF. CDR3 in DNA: TGTGCCATCCTAGTTGCACAGGGGGTTGACTATGGCTACACCTTC.

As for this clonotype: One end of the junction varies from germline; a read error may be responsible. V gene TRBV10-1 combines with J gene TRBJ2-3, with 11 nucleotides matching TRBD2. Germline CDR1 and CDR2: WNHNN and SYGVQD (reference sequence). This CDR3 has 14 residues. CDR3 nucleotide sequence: TGCGCCAGCGGCTCTAGCGGGAGGTCAGATGCGCAGTATTTT. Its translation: CASGSSGRSDAQYF.

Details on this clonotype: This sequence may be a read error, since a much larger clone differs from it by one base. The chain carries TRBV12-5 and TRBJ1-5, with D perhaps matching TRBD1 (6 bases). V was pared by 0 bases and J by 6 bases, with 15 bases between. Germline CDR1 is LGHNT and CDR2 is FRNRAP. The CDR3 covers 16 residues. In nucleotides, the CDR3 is TGTGCTAGTGGTTTGGTACGGGCAGGGGACGTTCAGCCCCAGCATTTT. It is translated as CASGLVRAGDVQPQHF.

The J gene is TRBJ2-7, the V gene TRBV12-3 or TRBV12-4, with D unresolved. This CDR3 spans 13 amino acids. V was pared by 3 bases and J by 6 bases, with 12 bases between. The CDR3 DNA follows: TGTGCCAGCAGTTTTAACTCCGTGGCCGAGCAGTACTTC. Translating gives CASSFNSVAEQYF.

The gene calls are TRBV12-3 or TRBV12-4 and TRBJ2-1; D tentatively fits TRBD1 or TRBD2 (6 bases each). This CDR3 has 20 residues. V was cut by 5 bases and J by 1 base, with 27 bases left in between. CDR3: CASSPTPGLLEGTSYNEQFF. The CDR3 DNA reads TGTGCCAGCAGTCCTACTCCGGGACTGCTAGAGGGGACATCCTACAATGAGCAGTTCTTC.